Below, 2 T cell receptor beta chains from the same sample are listed, as sequenced in a study of T cells in Graves' hyperthyroidism and ophthalmopathy. The source material, RNA transcripts, was used to amplify TCR beta CDR3 regions. First-round RT-PCR of the TCR CDR3 relied on the HTBI primer set. Each CDR3 protein gets one entry after TCRdb re-called the multiplex PCR reads with MiXCR. There are 410,000 or so distinct CDR3 sequences in the sample; roughly 14% occur only once, and over 10% lies in the top ten. Input material: blood. All receptors derive from a young man with Graves' ophthalmopathy.

This clonotype came up many times. This chain joins TRBV11-3 and TRBJ2-7, with D unresolved. V lost 0 bases to trimming and J lost 3 bases, with 3 bases between them. CDR1 SGHNT and CDR2 YENEEA come from the germline V gene. CDR3 size: 12 residues. The CDR3 DNA reads TGTGCCAGCAGCTTAGACGGCTACGAGCAGTACTTC. Protein sequence: CASSLDGYEQYF. Full variable domain (missing parts from reference TRBV11-3 and TRBJ2-7): EAGVVQSPRYKIIEKKQPVAFWCNPISGHNTLYWYLQNLGQGPELLIRYENEEAVDDSQLPKDRFSAERLKGVDSTLKIQPAELGDSAVYLCASSLDGYEQYFGPGTRLTVT.

This clonotype has only one observation. Being one base from a much bigger clone, this may be a read error. The chain carries TRBV12-3 or TRBV12-4 and TRBJ1-1; no firm D call. Trimming removed 6 bases from V and 3 bases from J, with 11 bases in between. This CDR3 region has 13 residues. In DNA, the CDR3 is TGTGCCAGCAGCCGTCTCTCGCACACTGAAGCTTTCTTT. The encoded protein is CASSRLSHTEAFF.